The rows below give T cell receptor beta chains drawn from one sample of a study of blood T cell repertoires in COVID-19. The protocol was immunoSEQ multiplex PCR, while the TCRdb copy is restricted to in-frame clones and leaves out a portion. The profile shows 40,000 to 45,000 clones, approximately 88% of them singletons. The sequencing input was peripheral blood. The receptors stem from a man over 45 with active COVID-19. CDR3s include the opening cysteine and the closing phenylalanine or tryptophan. Each record gives: J gene, V gene, D gene, clone size, CDR3 DNA, CDR3 protein. D genes are given only for firm matches. Clone size is not always given. Where it is, it says once, few, many or a class for expanded clones.

j_gene: TRBJ2-5
v_gene: TRBV27
d_gene: -
abundance: -
CDR3nt: TGTGCCAGCGGAGTGGAGACCCAGTACTTC
CDR3aa: CASGVETQYF

j_gene: TRBJ2-3
v_gene: TRBV27
d_gene: -
abundance: -
CDR3nt: TGTGCCAGCAGGGGAGCCGGGTCAGATACGCAGTATTTT
CDR3aa: CASRGAGSDTQYF

j_gene: TRBJ1-5
v_gene: TRBV10-3
d_gene: TRBD1
abundance: once
CDR3nt: TGTGCCATCAAGGGGGCCGGGGGCAATCAGCCCCAGCATTTT
CDR3aa: CAIKGAGGNQPQHF

j_gene: TRBJ2-1
v_gene: TRBV30
d_gene: -
abundance: -
CDR3nt: TGTGCCTGGAGTTCCACGGGAGTTTGGAATGAGCAGTTCTTC
CDR3aa: CAWSSTGVWNEQFF

j_gene: TRBJ2-1
v_gene: TRBV7-3
d_gene: TRBD1
abundance: -
CDR3nt: TGTGCCAGCAGCTACCCGGGACAGTCCTACAATGAGCAGTTCTTC
CDR3aa: CASSYPGQSYNEQFF

j_gene: TRBJ2-7
v_gene: TRBV5-4
d_gene: -
abundance: -
CDR3nt: TGTGCCAGCAGTTCAGACACGGGGGCCTACGAGCAGTACTTC
CDR3aa: CASSSDTGAYEQYF

j_gene: TRBJ2-1
v_gene: TRBV10-1
d_gene: TRBD2
abundance: -
CDR3nt: TGCGCCAGCAGTGAAGGACGGGTGGCGGGAGTTGCCTCCTACAATGAGCAGTTCTTC
CDR3aa: CASSEGRVAGVASYNEQFF

j_gene: TRBJ1-1
v_gene: TRBV18
d_gene: -
abundance: -
CDR3nt: TGTGCCAGCTCACCGACAGGTTATACTGAAGCTTTCTTT
CDR3aa: CASSPTGYTEAFF

j_gene: TRBJ2-7
v_gene: TRBV18
d_gene: TRBD1
abundance: -
CDR3nt: TGTGCCAGCTCATCACAGGGGTACTCCTACGAGCAGTACTTC
CDR3aa: CASSSQGYSYEQYF

j_gene: TRBJ2-1
v_gene: TRBV19
d_gene: TRBD2
abundance: -
CDR3nt: TGTGCCAGTACCTTTAGCGGGAATGAGCAGTTCTTC
CDR3aa: CASTFSGNEQFF

j_gene: TRBJ1-1
v_gene: TRBV6-5
d_gene: -
abundance: -
CDR3nt: TGTGCCAGCAGCCGGGATACCATGAACACTGAAGCTTTCTTT
CDR3aa: CASSRDTMNTEAFF

j_gene: TRBJ2-3
v_gene: TRBV19
d_gene: TRBD2
abundance: -
CDR3nt: TGTGCCATCCGGCTAGCGGGAGTACAGGGCCCCACAGATACGCAGTATTTT
CDR3aa: CAIRLAGVQGPTDTQYF

j_gene: TRBJ2-5
v_gene: TRBV6-6
d_gene: TRBD1
abundance: -
CDR3nt: TGTGCCAGCAGTTTCCGACAGGGGACCCAGTACTTC
CDR3aa: CASSFRQGTQYF

j_gene: TRBJ1-2
v_gene: TRBV3-1/TRBV3-2
d_gene: -
abundance: -
CDR3nt: TGTGCCAGACGGCCGAAGAGGGACTATGGCTACACCTTC
CDR3aa: CARRPKRDYGYTF

j_gene: TRBJ1-2
v_gene: TRBV2
d_gene: -
abundance: -
CDR3nt: TGTGCCAGCAGGGAACCACCCCCAGGGAGGTATGGCTACACCTTC
CDR3aa: CASREPPPGRYGYTF

j_gene: TRBJ2-7
v_gene: TRBV7-9
d_gene: TRBD1
abundance: few
CDR3nt: TGTGCCAGCAGCCAAGACAGGGGGCAAGTGTACGAGCAGTACTTC
CDR3aa: CASSQDRGQVYEQYF

j_gene: TRBJ1-1
v_gene: TRBV28
d_gene: -
abundance: -
CDR3nt: TGTGCCAGCAGTTTGGGAGGAGGGCGGACTGAAGCTTTCTTT
CDR3aa: CASSLGGGRTEAFF

j_gene: TRBJ1-1
v_gene: TRBV29-1
d_gene: TRBD1
abundance: -
CDR3nt: TGCAGCGTGACAGGGGGCTGGGCTGAAGCTTTCTTT
CDR3aa: CSVTGGWAEAFF

j_gene: TRBJ2-7
v_gene: TRBV5-1
d_gene: TRBD2
abundance: -
CDR3nt: TGCGCCAGCAGCGGGGACCGGACTAGCTCCTACGAGCAGTACTTC
CDR3aa: CASSGDRTSSYEQYF

j_gene: TRBJ2-1
v_gene: TRBV11-3
d_gene: -
abundance: -
CDR3nt: TGTGCCAGCAGCTTAGACGCGGGCAGGTCCTACAATGAGCAGTTCTTC
CDR3aa: CASSLDAGRSYNEQFF

j_gene: TRBJ2-3
v_gene: TRBV5-6
d_gene: TRBD1
abundance: -
CDR3nt: TGTGCCAGCAGCTTGGGTGCCCACAGGGGGGCAGATACGCAGTATTTT
CDR3aa: CASSLGAHRGADTQYF

j_gene: TRBJ2-1
v_gene: TRBV6-5
d_gene: TRBD2
abundance: few
CDR3nt: TGTGCCAGCAGTCCCGGGATAGCGGGGTACAATGAGCAGTTCTTC
CDR3aa: CASSPGIAGYNEQFF